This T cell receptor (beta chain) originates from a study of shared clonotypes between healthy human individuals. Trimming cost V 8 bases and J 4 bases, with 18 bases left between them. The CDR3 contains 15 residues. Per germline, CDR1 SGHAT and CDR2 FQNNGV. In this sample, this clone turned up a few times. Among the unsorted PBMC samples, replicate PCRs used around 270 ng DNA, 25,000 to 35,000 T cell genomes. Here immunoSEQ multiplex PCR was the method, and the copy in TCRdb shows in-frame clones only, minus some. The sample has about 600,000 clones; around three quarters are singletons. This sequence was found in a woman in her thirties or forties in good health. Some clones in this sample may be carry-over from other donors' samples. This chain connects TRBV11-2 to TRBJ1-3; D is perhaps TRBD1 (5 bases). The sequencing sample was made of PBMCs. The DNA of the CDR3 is TGTGCCAGCGGACGGGCCGGGGCACCCGGAAACACCATATATTTT. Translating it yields CASGRAGAPGNTIYF.